A selection of T cell receptor beta chains follows, all from one sample in a study of response to subunit inactivated influenza vaccine. Via MiXCR, TCRdb re-called the RT-PCR reads, giving one row per CDR3 protein. Here the sample spans about half a million distinct CDR3 sequences, about 25% being singletons. Specimen: CD4+ T cells sorted from PBMCs, collected roughly 5 days after vaccination. These receptors originate from a man in his fifties who received an inactivated influenza vaccine. The CDR3 runs from the conserved cysteine through the conserved F or W. A D gene is named only where the DNA matches it firmly. For some rows the clone size is stated as once, few or many, or as a class when expanded; others skip it.

d_call	v_call	clone_size	j_call	cdr3_nt	cdr3_aa
NA	TRBV7-2	few	TRBJ2-3	TGTGCCAGCAGCGTACAGGGTGGCGGCCAAGCAGATACGCAGTATTTT	CASSVQGGGQADTQYF
NA	TRBV20-1	few	TRBJ2-3	TGCAGTGCTAGAGACCGGGTCTCGACAGATACGCAGTATTTT	CSARDRVSTDTQYF
NA	TRBV6-5	NA	TRBJ2-4	TGTGCCAGCAGTTACCAACCTATGCCCGGACTCGCAAACATTCAGTACTTC	CASSYQPMPGLANIQYF
NA	TRBV7-9	NA	TRBJ1-6	TGTGCCAGCAGCTTAGCGACCGGGACCTCGAATTCACCCCTCCACTTT	CASSLATGTSNSPLHF
TRBD2	TRBV7-2	many	TRBJ2-3	TGTGCCAGCAGCTTAGGAACAGCGGGGGGGCGGTTAGATACGCAGTATTTT	CASSLGTAGGRLDTQYF
TRBD1	TRBV5-5	NA	TRBJ2-5	TGTGCCAGCAGCTTCGAGTGGACAGGGTCTTTGGAGACCCAGTACTTC	CASSFEWTGSLETQYF
TRBD2	TRBV7-8	medium-sized	TRBJ2-7	TGTGCCAGCAGGAACGGGAGGTTCTCCTACGAGCAGTACTTC	CASRNGRFSYEQYF
NA	TRBV10-2	NA	TRBJ1-5	TGCGCCAGCAGCCCGGGACTCCTGGGTGACAATCAGCCCCAGCATTTT	CASSPGLLGDNQPQHF
TRBD2	TRBV7-2	NA	TRBJ2-1	TGTGCCAGCAGTCCTGGGAGGGGCGGGCAGTTCTTC	CASSPGRGGQFF
NA	TRBV20-1	NA	TRBJ1-6	TGCAGTGCTAGAGATACGCGAAGGGGTAGTAATTCACCCCTCCACTTT	CSARDTRRGSNSPLHF
NA	TRBV6-6	few	TRBJ2-3	TGTGCCAGCAGTTACCCGGAAACAGATACGCAGTATTTT	CASSYPETDTQYF
NA	TRBV5-1	NA	TRBJ1-6	TGCGCCAGCAGCTTGGAGCCAGTAGGTCATAATTCACCCCTCCACTTT	CASSLEPVGHNSPLHF